One and the same sample provided the 2 T cell receptor beta chains below, sequenced in a study of T cells in Graves' hyperthyroidism and ophthalmopathy (dated by TCRdb to between 2018 and 2021). Receptor amplification or capture employed multiplex PCR. Instrument on record: Illumina HiSeq 2000. The TCR beta CDR3 regions were amplified from the RNA transcripts. For the first round of RT-PCR on the TCR CDR3, the HTBI primer set was used together with the Qiagen OneStep RT-PCR kit. In-frame beta chains were kept once TCRdb had trimmed the public reads at Q25 with fastp and called clones with MiXCR. Entries that share a CDR3 protein sequence are merged under the most common genes and DNA. For this sample there are a few hundred thousand distinct CDR3 sequences; about 45% appear just once. The top ten hold about two fifths of the sample. The sample consisted of peripheral blood or thyroid tissue (not recorded which). Source of these receptors: an adult woman with Graves' disease, either hyperthyroidism or ophthalmopathy (not recorded which).

This clonotype was picked up a small number of times. The rearrangement links TRBV7-8 to TRBJ2-7; D may be TRBD2 (5 bases). Germline V gene data show CDR1 as SGHVS and CDR2 as FQNEAQ. The CDR3 is 14 amino acids. Trimming took off 3 bases at V and 2 bases at J, with 11 bases between the two ends. Here the CDR3 reads CASSFMLGAYEQYF. DNA for the CDR3: TGTGCCAGCAGCTTTATGTTGGGAGCCTACGAGCAGTACTTC.

This clonotype occurred once. The chain employs TRBV19 and TRBJ2-5; 7 positions agree with TRBD2. Losses at the gene ends were 5 bases for V and 5 bases for J; bases not matched to a gene: 11. This CDR3 is 15 amino acids long. The germline V gene has CDR1 LNHDA and CDR2 SQIVND (reference sequence). The CDR3: CASSPRQTSQETQYF. The CDR3, as DNA: TGTGCCAGTAGTCCTCGACAGACTAGCCAGGAGACCCAGTACTTC.